The rows below give T cell receptor beta chains drawn from one sample of a study of cytomegalovirus exposure and HLA in healthy donors. TCRdb's copy holds only in-frame clones and misses some; the assay was immunoSEQ multiplex PCR. The table includes around 180,000 clones, less than 90% detected once. Sequencing input: PBMCs. These TCRs come from a boy under 18 in good health and CMV-seronegative. Both conserved end residues are part of each CDR3. Each record gives: clone size, J gene, D gene, CDR3 length, V gene, CDR3 DNA, CDR3 protein. The D gene is left open where the match is weak. Size is stated for part of the rows, as once, few or many counts, or as a class when the clone is expanded.

clone_size: .
j_call: TRBJ2-3
d_call: .
cdr3_length: 12
v_call: TRBV19
cdr3_nt: TGTGCCAGTAGTTTCTTAGCAGATACGCAGTATTTT
cdr3_aa: CASSFLADTQYF

clone_size: .
j_call: TRBJ2-5
d_call: TRBD1
cdr3_length: 15
v_call: TRBV27
cdr3_nt: TGTGCCTCCAGGGGGCGGGACAATCCTTCAGGGACCCAGTACTTC
cdr3_aa: CASRGRDNPSGTQYF

clone_size: few
j_call: TRBJ2-7
d_call: .
cdr3_length: 12
v_call: TRBV5-1
cdr3_nt: TGCGCCAGCAGCTTGGAGGGGTACGAGCAGTACTTC
cdr3_aa: CASSLEGYEQYF

clone_size: .
j_call: TRBJ1-3
d_call: TRBD1
cdr3_length: 16
v_call: TRBV18
cdr3_nt: TGTGCCAGCTCACACGGGACAGGGGACTCTGGAAACACCATATATTTT
cdr3_aa: CASSHGTGDSGNTIYF

clone_size: .
j_call: TRBJ1-2
d_call: .
cdr3_length: 11
v_call: TRBV6-1
cdr3_nt: TGTGCCAGCAGTGGCCTGGCTGGCTACACCTTC
cdr3_aa: CASSGLAGYTF

clone_size: .
j_call: TRBJ1-1
d_call: TRBD1
cdr3_length: 16
v_call: TRBV5-4
cdr3_nt: TGTGCCAGCAGCTTGGCCTCAGGGGGCGCAAGTAGAAAAGCTTTCTTT
cdr3_aa: CASSLASGGASRKAFF

clone_size: .
j_call: TRBJ2-6
d_call: TRBD2
cdr3_length: 17
v_call: TRBV10-2
cdr3_nt: TGCGCCAGCAGTGAAACTAGCGGGGTCTCTGGGGCCAACGTCCTGACTTTC
cdr3_aa: CASSETSGVSGANVLTF

clone_size: .
j_call: TRBJ2-3
d_call: TRBD2
cdr3_length: 17
v_call: TRBV29-1
cdr3_nt: TGCAGCGTTGACTCTTTAGCGGGAGGCGGCGGCACAGATACGCAGTATTTT
cdr3_aa: CSVDSLAGGGGTDTQYF

clone_size: .
j_call: TRBJ1-6
d_call: .
cdr3_length: 14
v_call: TRBV7-9
cdr3_nt: TGTGCCAGCAGCTTAACAGGGTTCGATTCACCCCTCCACTTT
cdr3_aa: CASSLTGFDSPLHF

clone_size: few
j_call: TRBJ1-2
d_call: TRBD1
cdr3_length: 15
v_call: TRBV5-4
cdr3_nt: TGTGCCAGCAGCCTCGAGCGTCGGACAGGGGTTGGCTACACCTTC
cdr3_aa: CASSLERRTGVGYTF

clone_size: .
j_call: TRBJ2-5
d_call: TRBD2
cdr3_length: 13
v_call: TRBV2
cdr3_nt: TGTGCCGGTTCGCCAGCGGGGGAAGAGACCCAGTACTTC
cdr3_aa: CAGSPAGEETQYF

clone_size: .
j_call: TRBJ1-2
d_call: .
cdr3_length: 13
v_call: TRBV2
cdr3_nt: TGTGCCAGCCAGGGGCGCACTAACTATGGCTACACCTTC
cdr3_aa: CASQGRTNYGYTF

clone_size: .
j_call: TRBJ2-1
d_call: .
cdr3_length: 13
v_call: TRBV29-1
cdr3_nt: TGCAGCGTTGGTGTAGTAAGTTACAATGAGCAGTTCTTC
cdr3_aa: CSVGVVSYNEQFF

clone_size: .
j_call: TRBJ2-3
d_call: .
cdr3_length: 14
v_call: TRBV7-2
cdr3_nt: TGTGCCAGCAGCCTCCAGAGCGGGACAGATACGCAGTATTTT
cdr3_aa: CASSLQSGTDTQYF

clone_size: .
j_call: TRBJ1-3
d_call: .
cdr3_length: 15
v_call: TRBV27
cdr3_nt: TGTGCCAGCAGTCGCCTGGGAGATTCGGGAAACACCATATATTTT
cdr3_aa: CASSRLGDSGNTIYF

clone_size: .
j_call: TRBJ2-7
d_call: TRBD2
cdr3_length: 15
v_call: TRBV15
cdr3_nt: TGTGCCACCAGCATAGATCGGACTAGCGGCTACGAGCAGTACTTC
cdr3_aa: CATSIDRTSGYEQYF

clone_size: .
j_call: TRBJ2-7
d_call: .
cdr3_length: 15
v_call: TRBV5-1
cdr3_nt: TGCGCCAGCAGCTTGCGAGACGGGGGTCGCGAGGAGCAGTACTTC
cdr3_aa: CASSLRDGGREEQYF

clone_size: .
j_call: TRBJ1-3
d_call: TRBD1
cdr3_length: 17
v_call: TRBV14
cdr3_nt: TGTGCCAGCAGCCTGAAACTGACAGGGAAATTTGGAAACACCATATATTTT
cdr3_aa: CASSLKLTGKFGNTIYF

clone_size: .
j_call: TRBJ1-5
d_call: .
cdr3_length: 14
v_call: TRBV7-2
cdr3_nt: TGTGCCAGCAGCCAGCGGGTAGGTTATCAGCCCCAGCATTTT
cdr3_aa: CASSQRVGYQPQHF

clone_size: .
j_call: TRBJ1-2
d_call: TRBD1
cdr3_length: 17
v_call: TRBV30
cdr3_nt: TGTGCCTGGAGTGACCCCCTGGACAGGGGACACAACTATGGCTACACCTTC
cdr3_aa: CAWSDPLDRGHNYGYTF

clone_size: .
j_call: TRBJ1-5
d_call: TRBD1
cdr3_length: 17
v_call: TRBV7-9
cdr3_nt: TGTGCCAGCAGCTCCCATCGCCGGGACAGGGTCCATCAGCCCCAGCATTTT
cdr3_aa: CASSSHRRDRVHQPQHF

clone_size: .
j_call: TRBJ1-5
d_call: .
cdr3_length: 14
v_call: TRBV14
cdr3_nt: TGTGCCAGCAGCCTCCAGGGTCTAGGTCAGCCCCAGCATTTT
cdr3_aa: CASSLQGLGQPQHF

clone_size: .
j_call: TRBJ2-7
d_call: TRBD1
cdr3_length: 15
v_call: TRBV5-1
cdr3_nt: TGCGCCAGCAGCGCCCCGGGACAGGGATTTTACGAGCAGTACTTC
cdr3_aa: CASSAPGQGFYEQYF

clone_size: .
j_call: TRBJ1-4
d_call: .
cdr3_length: 13
v_call: TRBV4-3
cdr3_nt: TGCGCCAGCAGCCAAGCTATCGATGAAAAACTGTTTTTT
cdr3_aa: CASSQAIDEKLFF

clone_size: .
j_call: TRBJ2-1
d_call: TRBD2
cdr3_length: 14
v_call: TRBV11-3
cdr3_nt: TGTGCCAGCAGCTTTGGCGGGGGGGTCGATGAGCAGTTCTTC
cdr3_aa: CASSFGGGVDEQFF

clone_size: .
j_call: TRBJ1-5
d_call: .
cdr3_length: 13
v_call: TRBV28
cdr3_nt: TGTGCCAGCAGAAACACAGGGCATCAGCCCCAGCATTTT
cdr3_aa: CASRNTGHQPQHF

clone_size: once
j_call: TRBJ1-3
d_call: TRBD1
cdr3_length: 17
v_call: TRBV5-1
cdr3_nt: TGCGCCAGCAGCTTTCTTGGGACAGCACTCTCTGGAAACACCATATATTTT
cdr3_aa: CASSFLGTALSGNTIYF

clone_size: few
j_call: TRBJ2-2
d_call: TRBD1
cdr3_length: 13
v_call: TRBV29-1
cdr3_nt: TGCAGCGTGGACAGGGGGACCACCGGGGAGCTGTTTTTT
cdr3_aa: CSVDRGTTGELFF

clone_size: .
j_call: TRBJ1-5
d_call: TRBD1
cdr3_length: 17
v_call: TRBV30
cdr3_nt: TGTGCCTGGAGTGCCCGGACAGGCGGAATTAGCAATCAGCCCCAGCATTTT
cdr3_aa: CAWSARTGGISNQPQHF

clone_size: .
j_call: TRBJ2-5
d_call: TRBD1
cdr3_length: 13
v_call: TRBV27
cdr3_nt: TGTGCCAGCAGTGGCACACAGGGGGAGACCCAGTACTTC
cdr3_aa: CASSGTQGETQYF

clone_size: .
j_call: TRBJ2-7
d_call: .
cdr3_length: 17
v_call: TRBV2
cdr3_nt: TGTGCCAGCAGTGAAAGGGGTGGACAAATGGGCTCCTACGAGCAGTACTTC
cdr3_aa: CASSERGGQMGSYEQYF

clone_size: .
j_call: TRBJ2-2
d_call: .
cdr3_length: 15
v_call: TRBV10-3
cdr3_nt: TGTGCCACCCACGGCAGGCCTACGAACACCGGGGAGCTGTTTTTT
cdr3_aa: CATHGRPTNTGELFF

clone_size: .
j_call: TRBJ2-7
d_call: .
cdr3_length: 14
v_call: TRBV27
cdr3_nt: TGTGCCAGCAGTCCAACGGACTACCACTACGAGCAGTACTTC
cdr3_aa: CASSPTDYHYEQYF

clone_size: .
j_call: TRBJ1-2
d_call: TRBD1
cdr3_length: 14
v_call: TRBV6-1
cdr3_nt: TGTGCCAGCAGTCCCCAAACAGGGGGCTATGGCTACACCTTC
cdr3_aa: CASSPQTGGYGYTF

clone_size: .
j_call: TRBJ2-3
d_call: .
cdr3_length: 14
v_call: TRBV9
cdr3_nt: TGTGCCAGCAGCGTATTTTCTAGCACAGATACGCAGTATTTT
cdr3_aa: CASSVFSSTDTQYF

clone_size: once
j_call: TRBJ1-1
d_call: .
cdr3_length: 11
v_call: TRBV30
cdr3_nt: TGTGCCTGGAGCCAGGGCACTGAAGCTTTCTTT
cdr3_aa: CAWSQGTEAFF

clone_size: .
j_call: TRBJ2-7
d_call: .
cdr3_length: 14
v_call: TRBV4-3
cdr3_nt: TGCGCCAGCAGCCGTCGATTAGATTCCTACGAGCAGTACTTC
cdr3_aa: CASSRRLDSYEQYF